Sequencing of this TCR beta chain was carried out in a study of control samples from healthy donors and cancer patients. This clone appeared once. Germline CDR1 MNHEY, CDR2 SMNVEV (reference sequence). This CDR3 has 14 amino acids. Trimming pared 5 bases from V and 8 bases from J, leaving 15 bases between. Assay used: immunoSEQ multiplex PCR; TCRdb lists only in-frame clones, some missing. The sample shows some 74,000 clones, 94% of them seen only once. The sequence was obtained from a woman between 25 and 40 years old in good health. Source material: blood. This chain links TRBV27 with TRBJ1-4; D unresolved. The CDR3 coding sequence is TGTGCCAGCAGTCCGTTAAGCGTTCGCGAAAAACTGTTTTTT. Protein: CASSPLSVREKLFF.